This T cell receptor beta chain was sequenced for a study of cytomegalovirus exposure and HLA in healthy donors. This cohort consisted of healthy bone marrow donors. Both 60 Vbeta primers and 13 Jbeta primers went into the PCR. The method was immunoSEQ multiplex PCR; TCRdb's version includes in-frame clones alone and lacks a portion of them. This table has around 210,000 clones, around 79% appearing once. This TCR derives from a male donor in good health and CMV-seropositive. Sequenced material: PBMCs.

The CDR3 region is CSPGGGGDTQYF. CDR3 coding DNA: TGCAGCCCTGGGGGAGGGGGAGATACGCAGTATTTT. The chain links TRBV29-1 to TRBJ2-3, with a weak D call TRBD2 (7 bases). The germline V gene encodes CDR1 SQVTM and CDR2 ANQGSEA. Trimming stripped 8 bases from V and 5 bases from J, with 14 bases between. The CDR3 extends over 12 amino acids.